This note documents a single T cell receptor (beta chain) sequence. The data were produced by immunoSEQ multiplex PCR, yet TCRdb's version contains in-frame clones alone and is incomplete. Of roughly 250,000 clones listed, approximately 85% are singletons. The sample is drawn from a study of blood T cell repertoires in COVID-19. V trimming: 1 base; J trimming: 9 bases; junction bases outside the gene matches: 17. The CDR3 is made up of 18 amino acids. Germline V lookup: CDR1 LGHNA, CDR2 YNFKEQ. What was sequenced was peripheral blood. This receptor was obtained from a human donor with COVID-19, enrolled during active disease. The donor label of this sample is uncertain. The chain joins TRBV4-2 to TRBJ1-3; 8 bases fit TRBD1. The CDR3 nucleotides read TGTGCCAGCAGCCAAGCCCTCGGGACAGGACTTCTGGGTGGCACCATATATTTT. It yields the protein CASSQALGTGLLGGTIYF.